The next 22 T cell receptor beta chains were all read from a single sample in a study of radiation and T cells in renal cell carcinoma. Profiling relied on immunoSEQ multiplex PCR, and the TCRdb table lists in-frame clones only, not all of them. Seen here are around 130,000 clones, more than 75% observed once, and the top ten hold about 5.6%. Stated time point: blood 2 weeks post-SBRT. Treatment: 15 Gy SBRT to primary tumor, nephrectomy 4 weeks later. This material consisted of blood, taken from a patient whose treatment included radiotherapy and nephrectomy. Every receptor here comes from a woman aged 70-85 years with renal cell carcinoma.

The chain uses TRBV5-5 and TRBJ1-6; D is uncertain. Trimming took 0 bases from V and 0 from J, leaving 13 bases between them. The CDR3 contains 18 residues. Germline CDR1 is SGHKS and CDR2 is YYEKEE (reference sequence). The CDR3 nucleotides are TGTGCCAGCAGCTTGGATGTGACATCAAGCTCCTATAATTCACCCCTCCACTTT. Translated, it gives CASSLDVTSSSYNSPLHF.

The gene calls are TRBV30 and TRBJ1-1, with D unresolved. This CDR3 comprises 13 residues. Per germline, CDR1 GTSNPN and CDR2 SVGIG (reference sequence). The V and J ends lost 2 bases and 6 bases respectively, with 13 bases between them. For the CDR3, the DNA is TGTGCCTGGAGTCCCTCCGGCGGGGCTGAAGCTTTCTTT. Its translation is CAWSPSGGAEAFF.

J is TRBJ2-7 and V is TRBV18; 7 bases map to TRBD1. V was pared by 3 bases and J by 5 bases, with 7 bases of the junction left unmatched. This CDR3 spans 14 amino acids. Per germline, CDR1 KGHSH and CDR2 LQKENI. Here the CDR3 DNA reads TGTGCCAGCTCACCTATGACAGGGAAGGACGAGCAGTACTTC. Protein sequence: CASSPMTGKDEQYF.

In nucleotides, the CDR3 is TGTGCCAGCAGCAAAGACGGACAGGGGGCCGAATCTAACTATGGCTACACCTTC. Protein: CASSKDGQGAESNYGYTF. The V and J genes are TRBV21-1 and TRBJ1-2; the tabulated D call, TRBD1, remains unverified against the DNA. TRBV21-1 is a pseudogene locus. The CDR3 spans 18 residues.

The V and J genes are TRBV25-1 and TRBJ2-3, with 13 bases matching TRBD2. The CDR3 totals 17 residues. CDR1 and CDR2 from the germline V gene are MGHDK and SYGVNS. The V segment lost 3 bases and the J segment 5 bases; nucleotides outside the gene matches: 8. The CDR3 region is CASSEAGTSGDGDTQYF. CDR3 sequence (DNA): TGTGCCAGCAGTGAGGCAGGGACTAGCGGGGATGGAGATACGCAGTATTTT.

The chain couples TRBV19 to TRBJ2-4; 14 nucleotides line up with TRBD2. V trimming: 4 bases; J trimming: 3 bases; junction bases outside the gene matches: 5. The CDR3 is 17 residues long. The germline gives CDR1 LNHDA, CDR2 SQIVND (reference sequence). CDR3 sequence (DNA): TGTGCCAGTAGTAAGCCGGGGACTAGCGGGGGCAAAAACATTCAGTACTTC. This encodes CASSKPGTSGGKNIQYF.

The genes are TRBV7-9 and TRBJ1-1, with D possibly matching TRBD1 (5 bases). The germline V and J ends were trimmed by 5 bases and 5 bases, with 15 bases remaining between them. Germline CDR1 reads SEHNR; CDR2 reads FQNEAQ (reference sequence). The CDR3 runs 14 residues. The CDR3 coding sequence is TGTGCCAGCAGCCTGAGCCAGGGACGGACTGAAGCTTTCTTT. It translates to CASSLSQGRTEAFF.

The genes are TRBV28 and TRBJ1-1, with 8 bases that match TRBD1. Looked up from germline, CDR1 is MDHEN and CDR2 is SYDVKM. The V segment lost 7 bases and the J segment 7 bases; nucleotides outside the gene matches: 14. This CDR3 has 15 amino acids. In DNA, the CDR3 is TGTGCCAGCACCCCCGCAGGGGGCCTAATTGGTGAAGCTTTCTTT. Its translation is CASTPAGGLIGEAFF.

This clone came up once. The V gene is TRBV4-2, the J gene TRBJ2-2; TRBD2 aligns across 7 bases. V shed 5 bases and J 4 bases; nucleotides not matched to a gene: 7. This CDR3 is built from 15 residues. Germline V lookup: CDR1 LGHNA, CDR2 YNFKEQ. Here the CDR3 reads CASSARLATTGELFF. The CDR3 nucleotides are TGTGCCAGCAGCGCCCGACTAGCAACCACCGGGGAGCTGTTTTTT.

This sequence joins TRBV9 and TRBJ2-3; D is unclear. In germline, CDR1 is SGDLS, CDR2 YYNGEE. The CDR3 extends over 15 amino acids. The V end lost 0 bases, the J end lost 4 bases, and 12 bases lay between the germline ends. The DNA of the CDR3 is TGTGCCAGCAGCGTAGGTTTAGCTGCATCAGATACGCAGTATTTT. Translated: CASSVGLAASDTQYF.

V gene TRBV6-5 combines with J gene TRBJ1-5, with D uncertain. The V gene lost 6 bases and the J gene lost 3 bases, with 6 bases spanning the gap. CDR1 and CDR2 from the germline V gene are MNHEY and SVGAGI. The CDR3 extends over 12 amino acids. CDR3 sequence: CASRGYNQPQHF. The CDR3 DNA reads TGTGCCAGCAGGGGATACAATCAGCCCCAGCATTTT.

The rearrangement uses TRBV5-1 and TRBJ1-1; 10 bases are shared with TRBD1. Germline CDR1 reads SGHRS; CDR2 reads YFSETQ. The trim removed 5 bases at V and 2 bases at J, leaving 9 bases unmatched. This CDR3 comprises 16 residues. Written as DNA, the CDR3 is TGCGCCAGCAGTTATCGGACAGGGGGAGGAAACACTGAAGCTTTCTTT. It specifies CASSYRTGGGNTEAFF.

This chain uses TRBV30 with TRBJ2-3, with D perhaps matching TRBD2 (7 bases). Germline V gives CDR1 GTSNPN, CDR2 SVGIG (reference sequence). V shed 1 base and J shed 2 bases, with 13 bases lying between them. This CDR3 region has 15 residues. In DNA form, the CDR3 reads TGTGCCTGGAGTGACGGGGGGCCAAACACAGATACGCAGTATTTT. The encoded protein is CAWSDGGPNTDTQYF.

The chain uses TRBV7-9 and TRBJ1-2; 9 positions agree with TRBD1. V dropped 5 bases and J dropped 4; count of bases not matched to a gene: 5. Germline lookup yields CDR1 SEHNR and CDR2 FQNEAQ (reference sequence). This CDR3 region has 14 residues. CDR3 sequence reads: CASSATGGPYGYTF. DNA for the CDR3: TGTGCCAGCAGCGCGACAGGGGGACCCTATGGCTACACCTTC.

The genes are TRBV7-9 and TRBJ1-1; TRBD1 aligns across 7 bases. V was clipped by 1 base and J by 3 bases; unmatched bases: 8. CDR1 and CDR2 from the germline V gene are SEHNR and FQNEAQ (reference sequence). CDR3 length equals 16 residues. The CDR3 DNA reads TGTGCCAGCAGCTTAGGGTCAGGGGGGGCGGACACTGAAGCTTTCTTT. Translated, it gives CASSLGSGGADTEAFF. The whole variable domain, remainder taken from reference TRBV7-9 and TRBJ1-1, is DTGVSQNPRHKITKRGQNVTFRCDPISEHNRLYWYRQTLGQGPEFLTYFQNEAQLEKSRLLSDRFSAERPKGSFSTLEIQRTEQGDSAMYLCASSLGSGGADTEAFFGQGTRLTVV.

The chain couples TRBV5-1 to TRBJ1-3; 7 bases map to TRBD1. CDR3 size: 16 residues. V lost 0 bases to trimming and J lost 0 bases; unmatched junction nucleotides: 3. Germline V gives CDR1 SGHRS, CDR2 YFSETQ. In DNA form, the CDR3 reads TGCGCCAGCAGCTTGGAAGGGGACAGCTCTGGAAACACCATATATTTT. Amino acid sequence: CASSLEGDSSGNTIYF. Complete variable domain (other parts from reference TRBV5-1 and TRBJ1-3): KAGVTQTPRYLIKTRGQQVTLSCSPISGHRSVSWYQQTPGQGLQFLFEYFSETQRNKGNFPGRFSGRQFSNSRSEMNVSTLELGDSALYLCASSLEGDSSGNTIYFGEGSWLTVV.

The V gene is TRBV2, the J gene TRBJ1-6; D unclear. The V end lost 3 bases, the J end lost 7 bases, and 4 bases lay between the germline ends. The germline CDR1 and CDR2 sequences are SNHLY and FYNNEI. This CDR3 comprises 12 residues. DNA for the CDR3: TGTGCCAGCAGTGATCCCAATTCACCCCTCCACTTT. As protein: CASSDPNSPLHF.

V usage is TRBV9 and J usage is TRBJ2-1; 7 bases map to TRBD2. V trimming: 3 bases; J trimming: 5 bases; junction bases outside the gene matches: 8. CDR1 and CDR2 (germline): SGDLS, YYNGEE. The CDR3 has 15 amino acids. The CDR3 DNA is TGTGCCAGCAGCGGGGGAGCGGGGTACAACAATGAGCAGTTCTTC. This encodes CASSGGAGYNNEQFF.

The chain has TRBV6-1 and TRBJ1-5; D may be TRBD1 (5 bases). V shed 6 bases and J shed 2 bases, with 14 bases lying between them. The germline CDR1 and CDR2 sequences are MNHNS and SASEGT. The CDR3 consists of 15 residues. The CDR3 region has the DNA TGTGCCAGCAGCGACTCACTGGGGGGCAATCAGCCCCAGCATTTT. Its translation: CASSDSLGGNQPQHF.

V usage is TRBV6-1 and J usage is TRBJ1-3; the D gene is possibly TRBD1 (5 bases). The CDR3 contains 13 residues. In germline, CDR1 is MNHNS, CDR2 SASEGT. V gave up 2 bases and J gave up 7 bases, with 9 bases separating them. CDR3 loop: CASSEPGRNTIYF. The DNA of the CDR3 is TGTGCCAGCAGTGAACCAGGGAGGAACACCATATATTTT.

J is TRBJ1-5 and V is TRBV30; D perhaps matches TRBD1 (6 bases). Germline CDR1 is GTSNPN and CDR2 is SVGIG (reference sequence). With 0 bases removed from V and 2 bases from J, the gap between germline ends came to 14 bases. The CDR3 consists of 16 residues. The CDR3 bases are TGTGCCTGGAGTGTAATAGGGGGAGGTGGCAATCAGCCCCAGCATTTT. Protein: CAWSVIGGGGNQPQHF.

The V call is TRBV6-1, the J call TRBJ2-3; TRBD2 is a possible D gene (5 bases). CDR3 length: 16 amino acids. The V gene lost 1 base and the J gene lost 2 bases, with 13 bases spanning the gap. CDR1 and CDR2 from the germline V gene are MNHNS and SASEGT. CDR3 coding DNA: TGTGCCAGCAGTGAAGTTCCCAGCGGAGTCACAGATACGCAGTATTTT. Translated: CASSEVPSGVTDTQYF.